This T cell receptor (beta chain) originates from a study of blood T cell repertoires in COVID-19. Assay: immunoSEQ multiplex PCR; the TCRdb copy retains only in-frame clones and omits some. The sample gives roughly 140,000 clones, roughly nine tenths of which show up once; over 2% is in the top ten. The germline V gene encodes CDR1 MNHEY and CDR2 SMNVEV (reference sequence). V was pared by 0 bases and J by 4 bases, with 9 bases between. CDR3 length: 14 residues. This clone appeared a single time. Sequencing input: peripheral blood. This clonotype was sampled from a woman in her 70s with acute or convalescent COVID-19. The rearrangement links TRBV27 to TRBJ2-5; no firm D call. The CDR3 region has the DNA TGTGCCAGCAGTTTATCGCCTAGAGGAGAGACCCAGTACTTC. Its translation is CASSLSPRGETQYF.